This T cell receptor (beta chain) emerged from a study of identical twins. TCRdb re-analysed the 5' RACE reads in MiXCR, keeping a single row per CDR3 protein. Of around 690,000 distinct CDR3 sequences listed, 21% are singletons. The data also belong to a second study, concerning T cells expressing NK-cell markers.

The TCR was taken from a woman younger than 30 in good health. The sequenced sample consisted of PBMCs.

CDR3 sequence reads: CASSLEVRATEAFF. DNA for the CDR3: TGCGCCAGCAGCTTGGAGGTCAGGGCCACTGAAGCTTTCTTT. The V and J genes are TRBV5-1 and TRBJ1-1, with D perhaps matching TRBD1 (5 bases). The CDR3 sequence is 14 residues long. CDR1 and CDR2 from the germline V gene are SGHRS and YFSETQ. The V end lost 0 bases, the J end lost 4 bases, and 10 bases lay between the germline ends.